The TCR beta chain under discussion was sequenced for a study of OX40 agonist ivuxolimab in advanced cancers. The wider study: Patients treated during dose escalation were battling hepatocellular carcinoma, melanoma, renal cell or head and neck cancer. Study-level points and caveats: The authors did not determine the antigen specificity of the expanded peripheral T cells. Expanded clones tended on average to be more numerous among CD8+ T cells than CD4+.

Clones were sequenced by immunoSEQ multiplex PCR, and TCRdb holds only the in-frame ones, with some missing. This sample yields approximately 20,000 clones, of which approximately 91% are seen a single time; approximately 50% belongs to the top ten. CDR1 is SGHNT, CDR2 YYREEE, per germline (reference sequence). Trimming cost V 3 bases and J 2 bases, with 12 bases left between them. CDR3 length: 14 amino acids. This clone was observed once. No antigen is known for it. The sample consisted of CD4+ or CD8+ T cells sorted from blood, taken in a trial of the OX40 agonist ivuxolimab. This chain connects TRBV5-4 to TRBJ2-7; D may correspond to TRBD1 or TRBD2 (6 bases each). This clonotype originated in an adult with an advanced solid tumor such as melanoma, head and neck, liver or kidney cancer. The CDR3 nucleotides are TGTGCCAGCAGCTCGGGGGCGGGACCCTACGAGCAGTACTTC. Translation: CASSSGAGPYEQYF.